These T cell receptor beta chains were read from a single sample in a study of blood T cell repertoires in COVID-19. Repertoires were generated with immunoSEQ multiplex PCR, while TCRdb's copy carries only in-frame clones and drops some. The table includes under 250,000 clones, approximately 84% detected once. Sequenced: peripheral blood. Every receptor here comes from a middle-aged man with active or convalescent COVID-19. CDR3s include the opening cysteine and the closing phenylalanine or tryptophan. A D gene is named only where the DNA matches it firmly. A clone size is listed for some rows: how often the clone was seen (once, few, many), or a class if it is expanded.

clone size	V gene	D gene	J gene	CDR3 DNA	CDR3 protein
once	TRBV30	TRBD2	TRBJ2-5	TGTGCCTGGTCGGGGGGGCAGGGGTGGTCAGAGACCCAGTACTTC	CAWSGGQGWSETQYF
-	TRBV27	-	TRBJ2-7	TGTGCCAGCAGTGGCGGAGCCTACGAGCAGTACTTC	CASSGGAYEQYF
few	TRBV6-5	-	TRBJ1-3	TGTGCCAGCAGTTACGACAGGACCTCTGGAAACACCATATATTTT	CASSYDRTSGNTIYF
-	TRBV30	-	TRBJ1-3	TGTGCCTGGAGTGGGACAGAGCGAAACACCATATATTTT	CAWSGTERNTIYF
-	TRBV2	-	TRBJ2-7	TGTGCCAGCAGTGAGATCGGCGCGGGCTACGAGCAGTACTTC	CASSEIGAGYEQYF
many	TRBV18	TRBD1	TRBJ1-1	TGTGCCAGCTCACCAGGACAGGGGGCCGCTGAAGCTTTCTTT	CASSPGQGAAEAFF
-	TRBV5-6	-	TRBJ2-3	TGTGCCAGCAGCTTCCCGACTAGGTCGCCAGATACGCAGTATTTT	CASSFPTRSPDTQYF
-	TRBV2	-	TRBJ2-1	TGTGCCAGCAGCTGGAATGCCGAGGGTGAGCAGTTCTTC	CASSWNAEGEQFF
-	TRBV7-6	-	TRBJ2-7	TGTGCCAGCAGCTTAGGGGCGAGTTCCTACGAGCAGTACTTC	CASSLGASSYEQYF
few	TRBV9	-	TRBJ1-1	TGTGCCAGCACCCAGGGCCCAGTTCACACTGAAGCTTTCTTT	CASTQGPVHTEAFF
-	TRBV28	TRBD1	TRBJ1-2	TGTGCCAGCAGTTTACCGGACAGGGGGGGAGGCTACACCTTC	CASSLPDRGGGYTF
-	TRBV30	-	TRBJ1-1	TGTGCCTGGAGTGTACTTCCCCTCTGGGGGGGAAGGCGCGGTACTGAAGCTTTCTTT	CAWSVLPLWGGRRGTEAFF
-	TRBV6-2/TRBV6-3	-	TRBJ1-5	TGTGCCAGCAGTTACGGTTACCCCGGGGGAAATCAGCCCCAGCATTTT	CASSYGYPGGNQPQHF
-	TRBV5-6	-	TRBJ2-7	TGTGCCAGCAGCTTGGATGCGACAAGAGTATCCTACGAGCAGTACTTC	CASSLDATRVSYEQYF
-	TRBV9	-	TRBJ1-4	TGTGCCAGCAGCGTAGACCCGAGGCGTAATGAAAAACTGTTTTTT	CASSVDPRRNEKLFF
-	TRBV7-9	TRBD2	TRBJ2-2	TGTGCCAGCAGCAAAGGACTAGCCCTCGGGGAGCTGTTTTTT	CASSKGLALGELFF